The 28 T cell receptor beta chains below all came from one sample that was sequenced in a study of yellow fever vaccine responses in identical twins. Via MiXCR, TCRdb re-called the RT-PCR reads, giving one row per CDR3 protein. This sample has several hundred distinct CDR3 sequences; 80% to 85% occur once, and the top ten carry 15% to 20%. This sample comprised T cells from blood (PBMCs), unsorted or a sorted subset (not recorded which), obtained before or after yellow fever vaccination (not recorded which). The source of these receptors is a female donor who received the yellow fever vaccine.

The chain recombines TRBV7-9 with TRBJ2-3, with D unresolved. V was pared by 5 bases and J by 0 bases, with 12 bases between. The CDR3 spans 15 residues. Germline CDR1 SEHNR, CDR2 FQNEAQ (reference sequence). The CDR3 nucleotides are TGTGCCAGCAGCGTCTACTCTACCAGCACAGATACGCAGTATTTT. This encodes CASSVYSTSTDTQYF.

This clonotype occurred a few times. The chain joins TRBV24-1 to TRBJ1-2; D is undetermined. Germline lookup yields CDR1 KGHDR and CDR2 SFDVKD. Trimming took off 8 bases at V and 3 bases at J, with 12 bases between the two ends. The CDR3 runs to 13 residues. CDR3 sequence: CATKPAGYYGYTF. The CDR3, as DNA: TGTGCCACCAAGCCAGCGGGGTACTATGGCTACACCTTC.

The V and J genes are TRBV7-3 and TRBJ2-7, with 8 bases lining up with TRBD1. This CDR3 spans 15 amino acids. CDR1 is SGHTA, CDR2 FQGTGA, per germline. V shed 3 bases and J 0 bases; nucleotides not matched to a gene: 4. CDR3 sequence (DNA): TGTGCCAGCAGCTTCACGGGACAGGTCTCCTACGAGCAGTACTTC. This gives the protein CASSFTGQVSYEQYF. Filled out from reference TRBV7-3 and TRBJ2-7, the complete variable domain reads GAGVSQTPSNKVTEKGKYVELRCDPISGHTALYWYRQSLGQGPEFLIYFQGTGAADDSGLPNDRFFAVRPEGSVSTLKIQRTERGDSAVYLCASSFTGQVSYEQYFGPGTRLTVT.

The rearrangement joins TRBV28 to TRBJ2-1; D might be TRBD2 (6 bases). The CDR3 is made up of 14 amino acids. Germline V lookup: CDR1 MDHEN, CDR2 SYDVKM. V lost 3 bases, J lost 3 bases, and 9 bases lay in between. The CDR3 nucleotides read TGTGCCAGCAGTTTCCGGGAGTACTACAATGAGCAGTTCTTC. Protein: CASSFREYYNEQFF.

V is TRBV10-1 and J is TRBJ2-5; 8 bases are shared with TRBD2. Germline trimming cut 5 bases from V and 4 bases from J; bases unmatched to any gene: 9. The CDR3 length is 15 residues. Germline loops: CDR1 WNHNN, CDR2 SYGVQD (reference sequence). The CDR3 here is CASSRTSGSGETQYF. CDR3 sequence (DNA): TGCGCCAGCAGTCGTACTAGCGGCTCGGGAGAGACCCAGTACTTC.

This sequence joins TRBV28 and TRBJ2-4, with D perhaps matching TRBD1 (6 bases). There are 15 residues in the CDR3. Germline CDR1 is MDHEN and CDR2 is SYDVKM. Deletions cut 5 bases from V and 6 bases from J, with 17 bases between. The CDR3 protein is CASSDTPGVGNIQYF. In DNA form, the CDR3 reads TGTGCCAGCAGTGACACCCCAGGGGTGGGAAACATTCAGTACTTC.

This rearrangement joins TRBV30 to TRBJ1-6; TRBD1 is a possible D gene (5 bases). V lost 5 bases and J 9 bases, leaving 20 bases between the germline ends. Per germline, CDR1 GTSNPN and CDR2 SVGIG (reference sequence). CDR3 length equals 15 residues. In DNA, the CDR3 is TGTGCCTGGTCTAACATGGAGGGGAACTCTTCACCCCTCCACTTT. Its translation: CAWSNMEGNSSPLHF.

This clonotype was recorded only once. V and J are TRBV5-5 and TRBJ2-7, with D tentatively TRBD2 (5 bases). CDR1 is SGHKS, CDR2 YYEKEE, per germline (reference sequence). Trimming took off 2 bases at V and 6 bases at J, with 9 bases between the two ends. The CDR3 sequence is 12 residues long. As DNA, the CDR3 is TGTGCCAGCAGCTTTTGGAGGAGCGAGCAGTACTTC. Its protein is CASSFWRSEQYF.

This clonotype was observed a single time. The V gene is TRBV6-2 or TRBV6-3, the J gene TRBJ1-1; D not resolved. Looked up from germline, CDR1 is MNHEY and CDR2 is SVGEGT. This CDR3 has 13 amino acids. V gave up 2 bases and J gave up 6 bases, with 10 bases separating them. The CDR3 loop reads CASSYVGFAEAFF. The CDR3 region has the DNA TGTGCCAGCAGTTACGTCGGGTTCGCTGAAGCTTTCTTT.

This chain links TRBV6-5 with TRBJ1-1; the match to TRBD1 covers 7 bases. CDR3 size: 15 residues. V trimming: 3 bases; J trimming: 1 base; junction bases outside the gene matches: 5. Germline CDR1 and CDR2: MNHEY and SVGAGI. Here the CDR3 DNA reads TGTGCCAGCAGTTATCTTAGGGGGCCGAACACTGAAGCTTTCTTT. Translation: CASSYLRGPNTEAFF.

The V call is TRBV9, the J call TRBJ1-1; possibly TRBD1 for D (5 bases). The CDR3 totals 12 residues. V lost 4 bases to trimming and J lost 8 bases, with 12 bases between them. Germline V gene lookup returns CDR1 SGDLS and CDR2 YYNGEE. The CDR3 DNA reads as TGTGCCAGCAGCAAAGGGGTGGGGGAAGCTTTCTTT. This translates into CASSKGVGEAFF.

This chain uses TRBV11-3 with TRBJ2-1; 9 positions agree with TRBD2. The length of the CDR3 is 17 residues. Germline CDR1 is SGHNT and CDR2 is YENEEA. J was trimmed by 0 bases and V by 5 bases; bases with no gene match: 8. CDR3: CASSERTSVPSYNEQFF. CDR3 sequence (DNA): TGTGCCAGCAGCGAACGGACTAGCGTGCCCTCCTACAATGAGCAGTTCTTC.

The chain joins TRBV4-2 to TRBJ2-1; TRBD1 matches 8 bases. Germline V gene sequence: CDR1 LGHNA, CDR2 YNFKEQ. V shed 3 bases, J shed 0 bases, and the junction held 1 base outside the gene matches. The CDR3 has 15 amino acids. The CDR3 spells CASSHQGASYNEQFF. In DNA, the CDR3 is TGTGCCAGCAGCCATCAGGGGGCCTCCTACAATGAGCAGTTCTTC.

The J gene is TRBJ2-4, the V gene TRBV4-3, with 9 bases fitting TRBD2. The CDR3 extends over 14 amino acids. Unmatched junction bases numbered 5, after V lost 0 bases and J lost 11 bases. Germline V gene sequence: CDR1 LGHNA, CDR2 YSLEER. CDR3: CASSQDHEREVQYF. CDR3 nucleotides: TGCGCCAGCAGCCAAGACCACGAGCGGGAGGTTCAGTACTTC.

The chain recombines TRBV6-1 with TRBJ1-1; D unresolved. CDR1 is MNHNS and CDR2 is SASEGT in the germline V gene. Trimming took off 6 bases at V and 0 bases at J, with 14 bases between the two ends. The CDR3 covers 15 residues. This CDR3 is CASSRAGSLNTEAFF. The CDR3 DNA sequence: TGTGCCAGCAGCCGCGCCGGGAGCCTGAACACTGAAGCTTTCTTT.

J is TRBJ2-4 and V is TRBV20-1; tentatively, D is TRBD1 or TRBD2 (5 bases each). The germline gives CDR1 DFQATT, CDR2 SNEGSKA (reference sequence). The CDR3 length is 14 residues. With 7 bases removed from V and 0 bases from J, the gap between germline ends came to 13 bases. The CDR3 is CSGGEGRAKNIQYF. CDR3 in DNA: TGCAGTGGTGGCGAGGGGCGAGCCAAAAACATTCAGTACTTC.

This clonotype has only a few counts. CDR3 residues: CASSYLGMTEAFF. CDR3 sequence (DNA): TGTGCCAGCAGTTACTTAGGGATGACTGAAGCTTTCTTT. This chain uses TRBV6-2 or TRBV6-3 with TRBJ1-1; D gene uncertain. Trimming pared 1 base from V and 5 bases from J, leaving 8 bases between. CDR3 size: 13 residues. Germline V gives CDR1 MNHEY, CDR2 SVGEGT.

This chain uses TRBV6-5 with TRBJ2-7; 9 positions match TRBD2. CDR1 is MNHEY, CDR2 SVGAGI, per germline. V lost 4 bases, J lost 6 bases, and 7 bases stayed unmatched. CDR3 length: 14 amino acids. The CDR3 loop reads CASSFLAGTSEQYF. CDR3 DNA: TGTGCCAGCAGTTTCCTAGCGGGAACTTCCGAGCAGTACTTC.

The DNA of the CDR3 is TGTGCCAGCAGCACCACCGGGACAGGGGTGGGCTATGGCTACACCTTC. This gives the protein CASSTTGTGVGYGYTF. This chain uses TRBV6-1 with TRBJ1-2; 10 bases line up with TRBD1. CDR3 length: 16 amino acids. CDR1 and CDR2 (germline): MNHNS, SASEGT. V lost 6 bases to trimming and J lost 4 bases; unmatched junction nucleotides: 11.

The rearrangement joins TRBV15 to TRBJ2-7; D ambiguous. Germline-derived CDR1 and CDR2 are LNHNV and YYDKDF (reference sequence). V was trimmed by 1 base and J by 2 bases, leaving 9 bases between them. There are 14 residues in the CDR3. The CDR3 reads CATSRGLPAYEQYF. The DNA of the CDR3 is TGTGCCACCAGCAGAGGACTCCCAGCCTACGAGCAGTACTTC.

In its sample, this clonotype was seen once. This sequence joins TRBV6-2 or TRBV6-3 and TRBJ2-2; D not certain. The CDR3 spans 13 residues. Trimming stripped 4 bases from V and 4 bases from J, with 7 bases between. Germline V gene sequence: CDR1 MNHEY, CDR2 SVGEGT. CDR3 nucleotides: TGTGCCAGCAGTTGGGTGAGCACCGGGGAGCTGTTTTTT. This gives the protein CASSWVSTGELFF.

This clonotype was found once. This chain links TRBV4-1 with TRBJ1-1; D is perhaps TRBD1 (6 bases). The germline gives CDR1 MGHRA, CDR2 YSYEKL. V lost 0 bases, J lost 3 bases, and 14 bases lay in between. This CDR3 has 16 amino acids. The CDR3 loop reads CASSQEGALRDTEAFF. The CDR3 bases are TGCGCCAGCAGCCAAGAGGGGGCACTACGCGACACTGAAGCTTTCTTT.

The rearrangement links TRBV4-3 to TRBJ2-1; D is possibly TRBD2 (7 bases). Trimming cost V 0 bases and J 7 bases, with 16 bases left between them. The CDR3 is made up of 16 amino acids. Germline assignment: CDR1 LGHNA and CDR2 YSLEER. This chain's CDR3 is CASSQDGGGRVNEQFF. CDR3 in DNA: TGCGCCAGCAGCCAAGATGGCGGGGGCCGGGTGAATGAGCAGTTCTTC.

CDR3 in amino acids: CASSQPTASNQPQHF. The CDR3 DNA follows: TGCGCCAGCAGCCAACCTACAGCTAGCAATCAGCCCCAGCATTTT. The J gene is TRBJ1-5, the V gene TRBV4-1, with D unresolved. Per germline, CDR1 MGHRA and CDR2 YSYEKL. V lost 2 bases and J lost 0, with 8 bases in between. The CDR3 has 15 amino acids.

V is TRBV6-2 or TRBV6-3 and J is TRBJ1-2; tentatively, D is TRBD1 (5 bases). Trimming pared 2 bases from V and 6 bases from J, leaving 13 bases between. Germline V gene sequence: CDR1 MNHEY, CDR2 SVGEGT. This CDR3 is 14 amino acids long. Here the CDR3 reads CASSYNGGAHGYTF. In DNA, the CDR3 is TGTGCCAGCAGTTACAACGGTGGGGCCCATGGCTACACCTTC.

This clonotype occurred once. Compared with germline, one end of the junction differs, possibly owing to a read error. The CDR3 nucleotides read TGTGCTAGCAGCTTTTCGAGGACCGGGGAGCTGTTTTTT. Translation: CASSFSRTGELFF. The gene calls are TRBV7-6 and TRBJ2-2; D gene uncertain. CDR3 length: 13 amino acids. Germline V gene sequence: CDR1 SGHVS, CDR2 FNYEAQ. Full variable domain (rest looked up from reference TRBV7-6 and TRBJ2-2): GAGVSQSPRYKVTKRGQDVALRCDPISGHVSLYWYRQALGQGPEFLTYFNYEAQQDKSGLPNDRFSAERPEGSISTLTIQRTEQRDSAMYRCASSFSRTGELFFGEGSRLTVL.

This clonotype has a single count. This chain uses TRBV15 with TRBJ2-7; 12 bases map to TRBD2. Germline V CDR1 and CDR2: LNHNV, YYDKDF (reference sequence). The CDR3 is made up of 18 amino acids. V dropped 3 bases and J dropped 0; count of bases not matched to a gene: 9. The DNA for the CDR3 is TGTGCCACCAGCAGGGGACTAGCGGGCGCCGATCCCTCCTACGAGCAGTACTTC. Its protein is CATSRGLAGADPSYEQYF.

This clonotype was detected once. The genes are TRBV23-1 and TRBJ1-1; tentatively, D is TRBD1 (6 bases). TRBV23-1 is an open reading frame whose function is uncertain. The CDR3 extends over 14 amino acids. Trimming cost V 5 bases and J 1 base, with 11 bases left between them. The CDR3 region has the DNA TGCGCCAGCAGTTCACAGGGTGCGAACACTGAAGCTTTCTTT. Translated, it gives CASSSQGANTEAFF.